This TCR beta chain derives from a study of technical replicates of blood from a few donors. Sequenced by immunoSEQ multiplex PCR; TCRdb stores in-frame clones only, minus some. The repertoire holds roughly 81,000 clones, around 85% seen once, with roughly 4.5% in the top ten. The receptor comes from a human donor in good health. Some clones in this sample may be carry-over from other donors' samples. Sequencing was done on a sample of PBMCs.

The CDR3 region has the DNA TGTGCCAGCAGCTTACCGGCTGGGGGCCCGAACACTGAAGCTTTCTTT. It specifies CASSLPAGGPNTEAFF. The chain recombines TRBV7-2 with TRBJ1-1, with a tentative D call TRBD1 (6 bases). This CDR3 is built from 16 residues. CDR1 and CDR2 (germline): SGHTA, FQGNSA. The V end lost 2 bases, the J end lost 1 base, and 14 bases lay between the germline ends.